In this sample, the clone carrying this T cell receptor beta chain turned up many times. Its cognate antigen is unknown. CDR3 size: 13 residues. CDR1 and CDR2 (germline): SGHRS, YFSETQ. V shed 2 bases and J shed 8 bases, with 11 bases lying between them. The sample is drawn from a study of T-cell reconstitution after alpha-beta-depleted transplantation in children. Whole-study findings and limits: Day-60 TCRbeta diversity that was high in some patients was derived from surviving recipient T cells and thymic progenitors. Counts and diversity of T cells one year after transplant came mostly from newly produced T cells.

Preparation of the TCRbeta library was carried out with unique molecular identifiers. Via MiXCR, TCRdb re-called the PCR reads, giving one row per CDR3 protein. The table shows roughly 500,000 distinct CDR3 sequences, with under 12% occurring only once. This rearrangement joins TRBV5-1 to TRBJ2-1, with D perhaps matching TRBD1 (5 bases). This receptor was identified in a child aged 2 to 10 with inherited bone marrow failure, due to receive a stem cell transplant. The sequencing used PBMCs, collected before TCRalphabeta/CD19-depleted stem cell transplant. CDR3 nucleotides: TGCGCCAGCAGCTTAGAAGGGGCGCATGAGCAGTTCTTC. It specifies CASSLEGAHEQFF.